The 31 T cell receptor beta chains listed next were all sequenced from one sample in a study of Graves' ophthalmopathy and Graves' hyperthyroidism. Amplification of TCR beta CDR3 regions used RNA transcripts. RT-PCR in the first round used HTBI primers; a second-round multiplex PCR followed. TCRdb itself ran the multiplex PCR reads through MiXCR, one entry per CDR3 protein. Among some 410,000 distinct CDR3 sequences, roughly 21% were seen once, and the ten largest hold around 3.2%. The sample comprised peripheral blood. These receptors all come from a woman younger than 35 with stable Graves' hyperthyroidism.

This clonotype was recorded many times. The J gene is TRBJ2-5, the V gene TRBV28; 9 nucleotides match TRBD2. V shed 6 bases, J shed 4 bases, and the junction held 6 bases outside the gene matches. Germline V gene data show CDR1 as MDHEN and CDR2 as SYDVKM. The CDR3 is made up of 14 amino acids. The CDR3, as DNA: TGTGCCAGCAGCTCCAGAGCGGGAGGAGAGACCCAGTACTTC. Its protein is CASSSRAGGETQYF.

In this sample, this clonotype turned up many times. The chain is built from TRBV20-1 and TRBJ2-7; D could derive from TRBD1 or TRBD2 (5 bases each). CDR1 is DFQATT, CDR2 SNEGSKA, per germline (reference sequence). V gave up 3 bases and J gave up 1 base, with 13 bases separating them. The CDR3 loop spans 14 amino acids. The CDR3 loop is CSASLGTGSYEQYF. In DNA, the CDR3 is TGCAGTGCTAGTCTTGGGACGGGGTCCTACGAGCAGTACTTC.

This clonotype occurred many times. This chain connects TRBV28 to TRBJ2-7; D uncertain. V was shortened by 3 bases and J by 2 bases, with 8 bases between the two germline ends. Germline assignment: CDR1 MDHEN and CDR2 SYDVKM. There are 13 residues in the CDR3. This CDR3 reads CASSFVGTYEQYF. CDR3 DNA: TGTGCCAGCAGTTTTGTCGGAACCTACGAGCAGTACTTC.

This clonotype was counted many times. This sequence joins TRBV6-2 or TRBV6-3 and TRBJ2-5, with TRBD2 matching over 7 bases. Per the germline V gene, CDR1 is MNHEY and CDR2 is SVGEGT. The CDR3 is made up of 12 amino acids. V trimming: 9 bases; J trimming: 1 base; junction bases outside the gene matches: 2. CDR3 amino acids: CASGEGQETQYF. For the CDR3, the DNA is TGTGCCAGTGGGGAGGGCCAAGAGACCCAGTACTTC.

This clonotype was seen ten or more times. CDR3 residues: CASSQVVGGGTEAFF. The DNA for the CDR3 is TGCGCCAGCAGCCAAGTTGTGGGCGGGGGGACTGAAGCTTTCTTT. The chain has TRBV4-1 and TRBJ1-1; D may be TRBD1 (5 bases). Per germline, CDR1 MGHRA and CDR2 YSYEKL. The CDR3 covers 15 residues. The V end lost 1 base, the J end lost 5 bases, and 14 bases lay between the germline ends.

This clonotype was found a few times. The rearrangement joins TRBV6-1 to TRBJ2-2; 7 nucleotides match TRBD1. Germline V gives CDR1 MNHNS, CDR2 SASEGT. The junction had 6 bases not matched to a gene; V was cut back by 3 bases and J by 2 bases. The CDR3 covers 16 residues. CDR3 residues: CASSERQGPNTGELFF. The CDR3 DNA is TGTGCCAGCAGTGAGAGACAGGGTCCAAACACCGGGGAGCTGTTTTTT.

This chain uses TRBV12-3 or TRBV12-4 with TRBJ1-1, with D uncertain. V lost 6 bases to trimming and J lost 4 bases, with 12 bases between them. The CDR3 length is 13 residues. The CDR3 bases are TGTGCCAGCAGCTCCCTAGTGGGCACTGAAGCTTTCTTT. Translating gives CASSSLVGTEAFF.

This clonotype came up many times. The chain is built from TRBV28 and TRBJ2-7, with TRBD1 matching 12 bases. The V segment lost 6 bases and the J segment 2 bases; nucleotides outside the gene matches: 5. The CDR3 is made up of 15 amino acids. Germline V lookup: CDR1 MDHEN, CDR2 SYDVKM. CDR3 amino acids: CASSAGTGGPYEQYF. In nucleotides, the CDR3 is TGTGCCAGCAGCGCCGGGACAGGGGGCCCCTACGAGCAGTACTTC. Variable domain in full (rest from reference TRBV28 and TRBJ2-7): DVKVTQSSRYLVKRTGEKVFLECVQDMDHENMFWYRQDPGLGLRLIYFSYDVKMKEKGDIPEGYSVSREKKERFSLILESASTNQTSMYLCASSAGTGGPYEQYFGPGTRLTVT.

This clonotype was seen only a few times. This chain uses TRBV28 with TRBJ1-5; D perhaps matches TRBD1 (5 bases). Germline V gives CDR1 MDHEN, CDR2 SYDVKM. V was clipped by 3 bases and J by 1 base, with 13 bases between them. There are 16 residues in the CDR3. CDR3 in DNA: TGTGCCAGCAGTTTCTGGGACTTAAGGAGCAATCAGCCCCAGCATTTT. It encodes CASSFWDLRSNQPQHF.

Many counts were recorded for this clonotype. This may arise from a read error, as a much more abundant clone is one base away. J is TRBJ2-7 and V is TRBV15, with D perhaps TRBD1 (5 bases). The CDR3 sequence is 15 residues long. Germline CDR1 reads LNHNV; CDR2 reads YYDKDF (reference sequence). V lost 0 bases to trimming and J lost 2 bases, with 11 bases between them. The CDR3: CATSRDPGHAYEQYF. The CDR3 DNA reads TGTGCCACCAGCAGAGATCCCGGACATGCCTACGAGCAGTACTTC.

This clonotype was seen repeatedly, ten times or more. The V call is TRBV29-1, the J call TRBJ2-7; D is unresolved. The germline V and J ends were trimmed by 5 bases and 0 bases, with 17 bases remaining between them. Germline V gene data show CDR1 as SQVTM and CDR2 as ANQGSEA. The CDR3 consists of 15 residues. In DNA, the CDR3 is TGCAGCGTTCTGGCCGGATTACTTACCTCCTACGAGCAGTACTTC. This codes for CSVLAGLLTSYEQYF.

This clonotype occurred many times. The chain employs TRBV12-3 or TRBV12-4 and TRBJ1-1; TRBD1 agrees at 10 bases. The CDR3 length is 17 residues. V trimming: 6 bases; J trimming: 0 bases; junction bases outside the gene matches: 10. CDR3 DNA sequence: TGTGCCAGCAGCCGCGGACAGGGGGACACTATGAACACTGAAGCTTTCTTT. It translates to CASSRGQGDTMNTEAFF.

This clonotype was counted between two and nine times. The genes are TRBV3-1 and TRBJ2-4; D remains unclear. The CDR3 runs 14 residues. V was shortened by 4 bases and J by 11 bases, with 18 bases between the two germline ends. The germline V gene encodes CDR1 LGHDT and CDR2 YNNKEL (reference sequence). CDR3 DNA sequence: TGTGCCAGCAGCCTGTCAGGTCTTCTCGCTGTTCAGTACTTC. This gives the protein CASSLSGLLAVQYF. Looking up the rest from reference TRBV3-1 and TRBJ2-4 gives the full variable domain: DTAVSQTPKYLVTQMGNDKSIKCEQNLGHDTMYWYKQDSKKFLKIMFSYNNKELIINETVPNRFSPKSPDKAHLNLHINSLELGDSAVYFCASSLSGLLAVQYFGAGTRLSVL.

This clonotype has a count of ten or more. J is TRBJ1-1 and V is TRBV28; 9 bases map to TRBD1. The CDR3 covers 18 residues. The ends lost 1 base at V and 0 bases at J; junction bases unmatched: 9. Germline assignment: CDR1 MDHEN and CDR2 SYDVKM. This CDR3 is CASSLYPRDRVLNTEAFF. CDR3 coding DNA: TGTGCCAGCAGTTTATACCCCAGGGACAGGGTCTTGAACACTGAAGCTTTCTTT.

This clonotype was observed many times. J is TRBJ2-5 and V is TRBV25-1; no definite D call. V lost 2 bases to trimming and J lost 2 bases, with 12 bases between them. The CDR3 loop spans 15 amino acids. From germline, CDR1 is MGHDK and CDR2 SYGVNS. This CDR3 is CASSEARQTQETQYF. For the CDR3, the DNA is TGTGCCAGCAGTGAAGCGCGGCAAACTCAAGAGACCCAGTACTTC. The full variable domain, completed using reference TRBV25-1 and TRBJ2-5, is EADIYQTPRYLVIGTGKKITLECSQTMGHDKMYWYQQDPGMELHLIHYSYGVNSTEKGDLSSESTVSRIRTEHFPLTLESARPSHTSQYLCASSEARQTQETQYFGPGTRLLVL.

This clonotype has a count of ten or more. This chain links TRBV5-1 with TRBJ1-3, with unresolved D. Germline V gene sequence: CDR1 SGHRS, CDR2 YFSETQ. Trimming shortened V by 1 base and J by 0 bases, and 5 bases separated the two germline ends. This CDR3 has 14 amino acids. CDR3 sequence: CASSLTNSGNTIYF. CDR3 DNA: TGCGCCAGCAGCTTGACCAACTCTGGAAACACCATATATTTT.

This clonotype was detected only a few times. A much bigger clone sits one base away, suggesting this may be a read error. CDR3 residues: CSAPKDRAAYERYF. CDR3 bases: TGCAGTGCCCCGAAGGACAGGGCCGCCTACGAGCGGTACTTC. V usage is TRBV20-1 and J usage is TRBJ2-7; 8 bases align to TRBD1. The V gene's germline CDR1 is DFQATT and CDR2 SNEGSKA (reference sequence). The CDR3 loop spans 14 amino acids.

The rearrangement uses TRBV4-1 and TRBJ1-1, with a weak D call TRBD1 (6 bases). V was cut by 3 bases and J by 1 base, with 9 bases left in between. Germline-derived CDR1 and CDR2 are MGHRA and YSYEKL. The CDR3 contains 14 residues. The CDR3 DNA is TGCGCCAGCAGCCACCGGGGGCAGAACACTGAAGCTTTCTTT. It specifies CASSHRGQNTEAFF.

This clonotype has a count of ten or more. The chain combines TRBV30 with TRBJ1-2, with 9 bases aligning to TRBD1. The trim removed 7 bases at V and 2 bases at J, leaving 14 bases unmatched. There are 16 residues in the CDR3. Per germline, CDR1 GTSNPN and CDR2 SVGIG (reference sequence). The CDR3 DNA is TGTGCCTTGTTCCGGGACAGGGTTAGAAGAAACTATGGCTACACCTTC. Translated: CALFRDRVRRNYGYTF.

At least ten counts were recorded for this clonotype. This sequence joins TRBV11-1 and TRBJ2-4; 8 bases are shared with TRBD1. V shed 6 bases and J 5 bases; nucleotides not matched to a gene: 0. This CDR3 contains 12 residues. The germline CDR1 and CDR2 sequences are SGHAT and FQDESV (reference sequence). DNA of the CDR3: TGTGCCAGCAGGACAGGGGAAAACATTCAGTACTTC. This sequence encodes CASRTGENIQYF. Drawing the rest from reference TRBV11-1 and TRBJ2-4, the complete variable domain is EAEVAQSPRYKITEKSQAVAFWCDPISGHATLYWYRQILGQGPELLVQFQDESVVDDSQLPKDRFSAERLKGVDSTLKIQPAELGDSAMYLCASRTGENIQYFGAGTRLSVL.

This clonotype was detected many times. The rearrangement links TRBV28 to TRBJ2-7; 8 bases are a match to TRBD2. Germline trimming cut 6 bases from V and 5 bases from J; bases unmatched to any gene: 12. The CDR3 loop spans 15 amino acids. Germline V CDR1 and CDR2: MDHEN, SYDVKM. CDR3 amino acids: CASSSGTSGAHEQYF. The CDR3 DNA sequence: TGTGCCAGCAGCTCCGGGACTAGTGGTGCTCACGAGCAGTACTTC.

V and J are TRBV11-1 and TRBJ2-5; 12 nucleotides line up with TRBD1. This CDR3 spans 14 amino acids. J was trimmed by 5 bases and V by 4 bases; bases with no gene match: 2. Germline V lookup: CDR1 SGHAT, CDR2 FQDESV (reference sequence). DNA for the CDR3: TGTGCCAGCAGCTGGGACAGGGGGCGGGAGACCCAGTACTTC. It specifies CASSWDRGRETQYF.

V usage is TRBV18 and J usage is TRBJ1-5, with D uncertain. CDR1 is KGHSH and CDR2 is LQKENI in the germline V gene. The CDR3 covers 16 residues. Trimming stripped 2 bases from V and 5 bases from J, with 16 bases between. CDR3 in DNA: TGTGCCAGCTCACCAAGGGCAGAGGGCCTGTATCAGCCCCAGCATTTT. The encoded protein is CASSPRAEGLYQPQHF.

This clonotype has a handful of counts. The V and J genes are TRBV15 and TRBJ1-2; 7 bases are a match to TRBD1. The length of the CDR3 is 14 residues. The V segment lost 0 bases and the J segment 6 bases; nucleotides outside the gene matches: 4. Germline V gene sequence: CDR1 LNHNV, CDR2 YYDKDF (reference sequence). In DNA, the CDR3 is TGTGCCACCAGCAGAGAAGAGGGGGCAGATGGCTACACCTTC. Translating gives CATSREEGADGYTF.

The sample holds many counts of this clonotype. CDR3 sequence: CASSKPVPGWVEQYF. CDR3 sequence (DNA): TGTGCCAGCAGTAAACCGGTTCCAGGATGGGTCGAGCAGTACTTC. The rearrangement uses TRBV2 and TRBJ2-7; D gene ambiguous. In germline, CDR1 is SNHLY, CDR2 FYNNEI. The CDR3 totals 15 residues. Trimming took 5 bases from V and 6 from J, leaving 20 bases between them. Combining the CDR3 with reference TRBV2 and TRBJ2-7 gives the whole variable domain EPEVTQTPSHQVTQMGQEVILRCVPISNHLYFYWYRQILGQKVEFLVSFYNNEISEKSEIFDDQFSVERPDGSNFTLKIRSTKLEDSAMYFCASSKPVPGWVEQYFGPGTRLTVT.

J is TRBJ1-1 and V is TRBV6-5, with 11 bases that match TRBD1. Germline trimming cut 4 bases from V and 0 bases from J; bases unmatched to any gene: 4. Looked up from germline, CDR1 is MNHEY and CDR2 is SVGAGI. CDR3 size: 16 residues. The CDR3 sequence is CASSWDRGGLNTEAFF. Here the CDR3 DNA reads TGTGCCAGCAGTTGGGACAGGGGGGGACTGAACACTGAAGCTTTCTTT.

This clonotype was counted at least ten times. The chain carries TRBV6-2 or TRBV6-3 and TRBJ2-7; 8 bases map to TRBD2. The CDR3 spans 14 residues. V was clipped by 5 bases and J by 4 bases; unmatched bases: 7. In germline, CDR1 is MNHEY, CDR2 SVGEGT. The CDR3 coding sequence is TGTGCCAGCAGTACCGCGGGAGGAGGGTACGAGCAGTACTTC. This sequence encodes CASSTAGGGYEQYF.

This clonotype has at least ten counts. The chain recombines TRBV7-8 with TRBJ1-2; D not resolved. This CDR3 spans 15 amino acids. The germline gives CDR1 SGHVS, CDR2 FQNEAQ. V gave up 5 bases and J gave up 8 bases, with 21 bases separating them. The CDR3 region is CASSLTRHGPGGYTF. CDR3 nucleotide sequence: TGTGCCAGCAGCCTCACCCGACATGGACCGGGGGGCTACACCTTC.

The chain is built from TRBV12-3 or TRBV12-4 and TRBJ1-1; D perhaps matches TRBD1 (5 bases). CDR3 length equals 13 residues. V gave up 8 bases and J gave up 3 bases, with 13 bases separating them. The CDR3 loop reads CASQPTVYTEAFF. The CDR3 DNA reads as TGTGCCAGCCAACCGACAGTTTACACTGAAGCTTTCTTT.

This clonotype was seen repeatedly, ten times or more. The CDR3: CASSLGGDSTTEEQYF. The CDR3, as DNA: TGCGCCAGCAGCTTGGGAGGGGATTCGACTACGGAAGAGCAGTACTTC. This chain joins TRBV5-1 and TRBJ2-7, with D perhaps assigned TRBD1 or TRBD2 (5 bases each). CDR3 length: 16 residues. V was pared by 0 bases and J by 7 bases, with 20 bases between. Germline loops: CDR1 SGHRS, CDR2 YFSETQ. The entire variable domain, with the rest obtained from reference TRBV5-1 and TRBJ2-7, is as follows: KAGVTQTPRYLIKTRGQQVTLSCSPISGHRSVSWYQQTPGQGLQFLFEYFSETQRNKGNFPGRFSGRQFSNSRSEMNVSTLELGDSALYLCASSLGGDSTTEEQYFGPGTRLTVT.

This clonotype was picked up a small number of times. The chain couples TRBV30 to TRBJ1-2, with 9 bases that match TRBD1. Germline V gene data show CDR1 as GTSNPN and CDR2 as SVGIG (reference sequence). The CDR3 contains 12 residues. J was trimmed by 8 bases and V by 1 base; bases with no gene match: 2. The CDR3 spells CAWSGTGGGYTF. CDR3 coding DNA: TGTGCCTGGAGTGGCACAGGGGGCGGCTACACCTTC. Drawing the rest from reference TRBV30 and TRBJ1-2, the complete variable domain is SQTIHQWPATLVQPVGSPLSLECTVEGTSNPNLYWYRQAAGRGLQLLFYSVGIGQISSEVPQNLSASRPQDRQFILSSKKLLLSDSGFYLCAWSGTGGGYTFGSGTRLTVV.